These T cell receptor beta chains were read from a single sample in a study of blood T cell repertoires in COVID-19. Repertoires were generated with immunoSEQ multiplex PCR, while TCRdb's copy carries only in-frame clones and drops some. The sample has some 120,000 clones, roughly 91% seen once. What was sequenced was peripheral blood. Receptors were obtained from a human donor in a cohort sampled during active COVID-19. The CDR3 runs from the conserved cysteine through the conserved F or W. Each record gives: V gene, clone size, D gene, J gene, CDR3 protein, CDR3 DNA. A D gene is named only where the DNA matches it firmly. Some rows mark clone size as missing; the rest say once, few, many or name a class of expanded clone.

V: TRBV19; size: few; D: NA; J: TRBJ1-6; CDR3: CASSGRAGANSPLHF; DNA: TGTGCCAGTAGCGGCCGGGCAGGGGCGAATTCACCCCTCCACTTT
V: TRBV27; size: NA; D: NA; J: TRBJ1-3; CDR3: CASSPRGTGNTIYF; DNA: TGTGCCAGCAGTCCCAGGGGTACTGGAAACACCATATATTTT
V: TRBV7-9; size: once; D: NA; J: TRBJ1-2; CDR3: CASRPGLLTILRGYTF; DNA: TGTGCCAGCAGACCGGGACTCTTGACTATTCTACGGGGCTACACCTTC
V: TRBV7-9; size: NA; D: NA; J: TRBJ1-1; CDR3: CASARPGLTEAFF; DNA: TGTGCCAGCGCCCGGCCGGGTCTCACTGAAGCTTTCTTT
V: TRBV29-1; size: NA; D: NA; J: TRBJ1-3; CDR3: CSAVSDGNTIYF; DNA: TGCAGCGCGGTCTCAGATGGAAACACCATATATTTT
V: TRBV6-5; size: NA; D: NA; J: TRBJ2-3; CDR3: CASRPGQYRTDTQYF; DNA: TGTGCCAGCAGACCCGGACAGTACCGCACAGATACGCAGTATTTT
V: TRBV10-3; size: NA; D: TRBD2; J: TRBJ2-3; CDR3: CAISESSGGLIDTQYF; DNA: TGTGCCATCAGTGAGTCTAGCGGGGGGTTGATAGATACGCAGTATTTT
V: TRBV10-2; size: NA; D: TRBD1; J: TRBJ2-7; CDR3: CASRGAGGYEQYF; DNA: TGCGCCAGCAGAGGAGCAGGGGGCTACGAGCAGTACTTC
V: TRBV3-1/TRBV3-2; size: NA; D: TRBD1; J: TRBJ2-2; CDR3: CASSPRGQGDTGELFF; DNA: TGTGCCAGCAGCCCACGAGGACAGGGAGACACCGGGGAGCTGTTTTTT
V: TRBV25-1; size: NA; D: TRBD1; J: TRBJ1-4; CDR3: CASSGQGAGWEKLFF; DNA: TGTGCCAGCAGTGGACAGGGGGCCGGCTGGGAAAAACTGTTTTTT
V: TRBV5-6; size: once; D: TRBD1; J: TRBJ2-7; CDR3: CASSSGQGRAEQYF; DNA: TGTGCCAGCAGCTCGGGACAGGGGAGGGCCGAGCAGTACTTC
V: TRBV12-3/TRBV12-4; size: NA; D: NA; J: TRBJ2-5; CDR3: CASSLASKETQYF; DNA: TGTGCCAGCAGTTTGGCTAGTAAGGAGACCCAGTACTTC
V: TRBV6-5; size: NA; D: TRBD2; J: TRBJ2-1; CDR3: CASSYDSGAYNEQFF; DNA: TGTGCCAGCAGTTACGATAGCGGGGCCTACAATGAGCAGTTCTTC
V: TRBV6-1; size: NA; D: NA; J: TRBJ1-6; CDR3: CASSKDRLSSYNSPLHF; DNA: TGTGCCAGCAGTAAAGACAGGCTGAGCTCCTATAATTCACCCCTCCACTTT
V: TRBV11-2; size: NA; D: TRBD2; J: TRBJ2-2; CDR3: CASSPVSLAGVGELFF; DNA: TGTGCCAGCAGCCCAGTCAGCCTAGCGGGAGTCGGGGAGCTGTTTTTT
V: TRBV9; size: NA; D: TRBD1; J: TRBJ2-7; CDR3: CASSPGTGAYEQYF; DNA: TGTGCCAGCAGCCCCGGGACAGGAGCCTACGAGCAGTACTTC
V: TRBV28; size: NA; D: TRBD1; J: TRBJ1-4; CDR3: CASRGGTGEKLFF; DNA: TGTGCCAGCAGGGGCGGGACAGGGGAAAAACTGTTTTTT
V: TRBV10-3; size: NA; D: NA; J: TRBJ1-2; CDR3: CATAGLGNGYTF; DNA: TGTGCCACCGCGGGGCTGGGGAACGGCTACACCTTC
V: TRBV4-1; size: NA; D: NA; J: TRBJ1-5; CDR3: CASSQEEYLIRGQPQHF; DNA: TGCGCCAGCAGCCAAGAAGAGTATTTGATCAGGGGCCAGCCCCAGCATTTT
V: TRBV3-1/TRBV3-2; size: many; D: NA; J: TRBJ1-5; CDR3: CASSRGGEPQHF; DNA: TGTGCCAGCAGTAGGGGCGGCGAGCCCCAGCATTTT
V: TRBV29-1; size: NA; D: NA; J: TRBJ1-3; CDR3: CSSYSGNTIYF; DNA: TGCAGCAGCTACTCTGGAAACACCATATATTTT
V: TRBV7-8; size: NA; D: NA; J: TRBJ1-1; CDR3: CASSRDKNTEAFF; DNA: TGTGCCAGCAGCCGGGACAAGAACACTGAAGCTTTCTTT
V: TRBV7-8; size: once; D: TRBD2; J: TRBJ2-1; CDR3: CASSHGPGLAGNEQFF; DNA: TGTGCCAGCAGCCACGGTCCGGGACTAGCTGGCAATGAGCAGTTCTTC
V: TRBV5-1; size: NA; D: TRBD2; J: TRBJ2-1; CDR3: CASSLSGNNEQFF; DNA: TGCGCCAGCAGCTTGAGCGGGAACAATGAGCAGTTCTTC
V: TRBV27; size: NA; D: TRBD1; J: TRBJ2-7; CDR3: CASRLDRGTYEQYF; DNA: TGTGCCAGCCGACTAGACAGGGGCACCTACGAGCAGTACTTC
V: TRBV5-1; size: NA; D: TRBD2; J: TRBJ2-1; CDR3: CASSKITGTSSDNEQFF; DNA: TGCGCCAGCAGTAAAATCACCGGGACTAGCAGTGACAATGAGCAGTTCTTC
V: TRBV7-6; size: few; D: TRBD1; J: TRBJ2-5; CDR3: CASRQGTADSTQYF; DNA: TGTGCCAGCAGGCAAGGGACAGCTGATTCGACCCAGTACTTC
V: TRBV3-1/TRBV3-2; size: NA; D: NA; J: TRBJ2-1; CDR3: CASSPVDSSYNEQFF; DNA: TGTGCCAGCAGCCCCGTCGATAGCTCCTACAATGAGCAGTTCTTC
V: TRBV5-1; size: once; D: TRBD1; J: TRBJ2-5; CDR3: CASRTGSTGQETQYF; DNA: TGCGCCAGCAGGACAGGGTCAACAGGACAAGAGACCCAGTACTTC